These 18 T cell receptor beta chains came from one sample sequenced in a study of CD8+CD57+ T cells in acquired aplastic anemia. TCR beta VDJ and CDR3 profiling used genomic DNA as template. In TCRdb, the reads were re-called with MiXCR into one record per CDR3 protein. This sample yields 150,000 to 200,000 distinct CDR3 sequences, of which around 50% are seen a single time; approximately 13% belongs to the top ten. Whoever was chosen for sequencing had shown CD8+CD57+ cell expansion by flow cytometry. Sample: sorted CD4+, CD8+, or CD8+CD57+ T cells (not recorded which) from PBMCs. All receptors come from a human donor with aplastic anemia.

This clonotype has ten or more counts. The chain couples TRBV19 to TRBJ2-7; no reliable D call. This CDR3 is 14 amino acids long. CDR1 is LNHDA, CDR2 SQIVND, per germline (reference sequence). Trimming pared 2 bases from V and 0 bases from J, leaving 8 bases between. CDR3 DNA sequence: TGTGCCAGTAGTATATCCTCAAGCTCCTACGAGCAGTACTTC. It specifies CASSISSSSYEQYF.

This clonotype was found a few times. The chain is built from TRBV15 and TRBJ2-2; perhaps TRBD1 as D (6 bases). Looked up from germline, CDR1 is LNHNV and CDR2 is YYDKDF (reference sequence). V shed 4 bases and J shed 5 bases, with 17 bases lying between them. The CDR3 spans 16 residues. The CDR3 DNA follows: TGTGCCACCAGCAACGGGACAACCCTCGGAACCGGGGAGCTGTTTTTT. Translated, it gives CATSNGTTLGTGELFF.

The genes are TRBV12-3 or TRBV12-4 and TRBJ2-7, with D perhaps matching TRBD2 (5 bases). The V gene lost 4 bases and the J gene lost 3 bases, with 22 bases spanning the gap. The CDR3 is 17 residues long. The CDR3 is CASSSPQVRLGVYEQYF. The CDR3 DNA follows: TGTGCCAGCAGTTCCCCTCAGGTGAGGCTCGGGGTCTACGAGCAGTACTTC.

This clonotype appeared many times. The chain links TRBV24-1 to TRBJ1-5, with D possibly matching TRBD1 (6 bases). V lost 4 bases, J lost 5 bases, and 17 bases lay in between. CDR3 size: 16 residues. Germline CDR1 and CDR2: KGHDR and SFDVKD. This CDR3 is CATSDKSGARDQPQHF. CDR3 in DNA: TGTGCCACCAGTGACAAGTCAGGGGCGAGGGATCAGCCCCAGCATTTT.

This clonotype was recorded a few times. The V gene is TRBV29-1, the J gene TRBJ2-7; 9 bases map to TRBD1. Germline lookup yields CDR1 SQVTM and CDR2 ANQGSEA. V was pared by 3 bases and J by 1 base, with 7 bases of the junction left unmatched. This CDR3 comprises 15 residues. CDR3 nucleotide sequence: TGCAGCGTTGAGGGAGAGACAGGGGGGTCCTACGAGCAGTACTTC. Its protein product is CSVEGETGGSYEQYF.

This clonotype was detected only a few times. V is TRBV15 and J is TRBJ2-1, with 9 bases aligning to TRBD2. Germline-derived CDR1 and CDR2 are LNHNV and YYDKDF (reference sequence). The CDR3 is 17 amino acids. V dropped 4 bases and J dropped 8; count of bases not matched to a gene: 15. The CDR3 DNA reads TGTGCCACCAGCAACGGTAATTTAGCGGGGGCGAGAGATGAGCAGTTCTTC. This translates into CATSNGNLAGARDEQFF. Using reference TRBV15 and TRBJ2-1 for the parts outside the CDR3, the full variable domain is DAMVIQNPRYQVTQFGKPVTLSCSQTLNHNVMYWYQQKSSQAPKLLFHYYDKDFNNEADTPDNFQSRRPNTSFCFLDIRSPGLGDTAMYLCATSNGNLAGARDEQFFGPGTRLTVL.

This clonotype turned up a few times. This rearrangement joins TRBV20-1 to TRBJ2-7; 7 positions match TRBD1. The ends lost 4 bases at V and 1 base at J; junction bases unmatched: 4. This CDR3 has 13 amino acids. Germline V CDR1 and CDR2: DFQATT, SNEGSKA (reference sequence). The CDR3 DNA sequence: TGCAGTGCTATAGGGACAGTTTCCTACGAGCAGTACTTC. Its translation is CSAIGTVSYEQYF.

This clonotype was seen repeatedly, ten times or more. The CDR3 DNA follows: TGTGCCAGTAGTGCCCAACAGAGCTCCTATAATTCACCCCTCCACTTT. This sequence encodes CASSAQQSSYNSPLHF. V is TRBV19 and J is TRBJ1-6; D unclear. CDR1 is LNHDA and CDR2 is SQIVND in the germline V gene (reference sequence). Trimming took off 5 bases at V and 0 bases at J, with 11 bases between the two ends. This CDR3 region has 16 residues. Looking up the rest from reference TRBV19 and TRBJ1-6 gives the full variable domain: DGGITQSPKYLFRKEGQNVTLSCEQNLNHDAMYWYRQDPGQGLRLIYYSQIVNDFQKGDIAEGYSVSREKKESFPLTVTSAQKNPTAFYLCASSAQQSSYNSPLHFGNGTRLTVT.

The rearrangement joins TRBV11-1 to TRBJ1-2; 11 bases line up with TRBD1. The CDR3 runs to 18 residues. V lost 8 bases and J lost 0; bases outside the gene matches: 14. Germline V lookup: CDR1 SGHAT, CDR2 FQDESV (reference sequence). The CDR3 is CASGRGQGGLTANYGYTF. CDR3 sequence (DNA): TGTGCCAGCGGCAGGGGACAGGGGGGATTAACCGCTAACTATGGCTACACCTTC.

In its sample, this clonotype was seen once. The chain has TRBV5-1 and TRBJ1-1; a weak D match, TRBD1 (5 bases). The CDR3 sequence is 17 residues long. The ends were cut back, 0 bases at V and 5 bases at J, with 20 bases in the middle. Germline V gene sequence: CDR1 SGHRS, CDR2 YFSETQ. CDR3 DNA sequence: TGCGCCAGCAGCTTGGCCGTCAGGCAGAGACGGACAACTGAAGCTTTCTTT. Its protein product is CASSLAVRQRRTTEAFF.

The chain employs TRBV7-2 and TRBJ1-1; no clear D. CDR3 length equals 12 residues. V was pared by 9 bases and J by 1 base, with 9 bases between. Looked up from germline, CDR1 is SGHTA and CDR2 is FQGNSA. The CDR3 loop is CASPDPNTEAFF. The CDR3 nucleotides read TGTGCCAGTCCGGACCCGAACACTGAAGCTTTCTTT. The complete variable domain, with remaining parts taken from reference TRBV7-2 and TRBJ1-1, reads GAGVSQSPSNKVTEKGKDVELRCDPISGHTALYWYRQSLGQGLEFLIYFQGNSAPDKSGLPSDRFSAERTGGSVSTLTIQRTQQEDSAVYLCASPDPNTEAFFGQGTRLTVV.

V and J are TRBV19 and TRBJ1-1; D might be TRBD1 (6 bases). V shed 1 base and J shed 1 base, with 13 bases lying between them. This CDR3 is 16 amino acids long. CDR1 and CDR2 (germline): LNHDA, SQIVND (reference sequence). The CDR3 spells CASSIVGRGPNTEAFF. For the CDR3, the DNA is TGTGCCAGTAGTATAGTAGGCAGGGGCCCGAACACTGAAGCTTTCTTT.

The chain uses TRBV7-6 and TRBJ2-3, with D possibly being TRBD2 (6 bases). V was clipped by 5 bases and J by 5 bases, with 26 bases between them. The CDR3 loop spans 18 amino acids. Germline lookup yields CDR1 SGHVS and CDR2 FNYEAQ. The CDR3 protein is CASSLTPMYAGTRDTQYF. The CDR3 region has the DNA TGTGCCAGCAGCCTTACTCCAATGTACGCGGGGACCCGAGATACGCAGTATTTT.

With respect to this clonotype: At one end, the junction sequence differs from germline, possibly due to a read error. The gene calls are TRBV10-1 and TRBJ2-1; 10 nucleotides match TRBD1. CDR3 length: 16 residues. Germline V lookup: CDR1 WNHNN, CDR2 SYGVQD (reference sequence). The CDR3 coding sequence is TGTGACAGCAGTGAGCCGGGACAGGGGAAGACAGATGAGCAGTTCTTC. Translated, it gives CDSSEPGQGKTDEQFF.

This chain's CDR3 is CASSQYHEQYF. For the CDR3, the DNA is TGTGCCAGCAGCCAATACCACGAGCAGTACTTC. The V gene is TRBV14, the J gene TRBJ2-7; no reliable D call. V lost 2 bases, J lost 5 bases, and 4 bases lay in between. The CDR3 spans 11 residues. Germline CDR1 SGHDN, CDR2 FVKESK.

The chain carries TRBV20-1 and TRBJ2-1; 9 bases are shared with TRBD2. Trimming took 6 bases from V and 4 from J; bases not matched to a gene: 10. CDR1 and CDR2 from the germline V gene are DFQATT and SNEGSKA (reference sequence). This CDR3 is built from 15 residues. This CDR3 reads CSASRFTSGYNEQFF. CDR3 bases: TGCAGTGCCTCCCGTTTTACTAGCGGGTACAATGAGCAGTTCTTC.

This chain uses TRBV10-3 with TRBJ1-4; D is ambiguous. Germline CDR1 ENHRY, CDR2 SYGVKD. This CDR3 comprises 16 residues. The ends were cut back, 2 bases at V and 7 bases at J, with 17 bases in the middle. The CDR3 region is CAISETSGRRGEKLFF. CDR3 coding DNA: TGTGCCATCAGTGAGACCTCGGGAAGGAGAGGTGAAAAACTGTTTTTT.

Concerning this clonotype: At one of its ends the junction is not consistent with the germline gene, which may arise from a read error. The V call is TRBV7-6, the J call TRBJ1-1; 7 nucleotides line up with TRBD1. CDR3 length: 16 residues. Germline V CDR1 and CDR2: SGHVS, FNYEAQ. In DNA, the CDR3 is TGTGCCAACAGCCTACAGGAAGACAGGGCGAACACTGAAGCCTTCTTT. Its protein product is CANSLQEDRANTEAFF.